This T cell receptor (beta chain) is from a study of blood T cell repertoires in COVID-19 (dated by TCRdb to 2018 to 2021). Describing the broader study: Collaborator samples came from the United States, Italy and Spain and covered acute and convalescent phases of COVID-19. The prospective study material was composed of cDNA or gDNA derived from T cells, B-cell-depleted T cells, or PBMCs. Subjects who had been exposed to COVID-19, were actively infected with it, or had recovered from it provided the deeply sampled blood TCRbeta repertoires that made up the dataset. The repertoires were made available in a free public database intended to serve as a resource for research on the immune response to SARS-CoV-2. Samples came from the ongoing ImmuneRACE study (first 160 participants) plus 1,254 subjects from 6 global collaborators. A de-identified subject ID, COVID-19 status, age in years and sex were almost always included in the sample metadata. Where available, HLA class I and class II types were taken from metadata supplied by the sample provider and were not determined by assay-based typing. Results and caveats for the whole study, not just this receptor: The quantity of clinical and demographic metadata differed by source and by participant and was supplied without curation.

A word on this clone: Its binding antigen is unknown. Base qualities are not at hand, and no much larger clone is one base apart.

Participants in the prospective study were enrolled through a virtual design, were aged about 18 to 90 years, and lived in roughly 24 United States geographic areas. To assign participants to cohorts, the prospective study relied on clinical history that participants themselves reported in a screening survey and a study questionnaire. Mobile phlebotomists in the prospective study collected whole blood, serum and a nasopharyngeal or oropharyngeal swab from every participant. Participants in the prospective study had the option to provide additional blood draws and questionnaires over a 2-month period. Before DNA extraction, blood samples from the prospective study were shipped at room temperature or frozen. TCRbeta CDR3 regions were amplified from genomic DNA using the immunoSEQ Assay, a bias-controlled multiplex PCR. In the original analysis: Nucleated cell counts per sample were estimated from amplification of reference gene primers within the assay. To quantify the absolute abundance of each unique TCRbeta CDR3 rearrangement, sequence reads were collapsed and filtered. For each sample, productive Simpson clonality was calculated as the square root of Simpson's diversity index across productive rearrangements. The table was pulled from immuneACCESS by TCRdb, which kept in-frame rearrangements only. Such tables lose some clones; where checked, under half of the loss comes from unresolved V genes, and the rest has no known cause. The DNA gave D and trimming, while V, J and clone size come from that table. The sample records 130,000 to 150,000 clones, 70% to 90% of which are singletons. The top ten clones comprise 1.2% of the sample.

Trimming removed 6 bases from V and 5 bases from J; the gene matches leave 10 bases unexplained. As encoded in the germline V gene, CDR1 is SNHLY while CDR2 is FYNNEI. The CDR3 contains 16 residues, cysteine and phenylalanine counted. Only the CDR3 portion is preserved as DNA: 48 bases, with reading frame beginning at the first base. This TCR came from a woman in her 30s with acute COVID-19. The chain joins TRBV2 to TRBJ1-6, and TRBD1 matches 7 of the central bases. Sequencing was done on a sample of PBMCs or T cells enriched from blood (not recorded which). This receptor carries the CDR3 CASSTRGTANNSPLHF. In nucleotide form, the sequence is TGTGCCAGCAGCACGCGAGGGACAGCTAATAATTCACCCCTCCACTTT.